This T cell receptor (beta chain) emerged from a study of a mutant IDH1 vaccine in newly diagnosed glioma. The overall study: An approximately 62% male, about 38% female split and a mean age of roughly 37 years characterized treated patients. Patients were pretreated with radiotherapy, temozolomide, or both, mostly both. Regarding the study as a whole: Immune responses induced by the vaccine were seen in 93.3% of patients, spanning multiple MHC alleles.

Specified time point: baseline, week 1 (first vaccination visit). Indicated treatment: pre-vaccination baseline after standard-of-care therapy. The repertoire was sequenced with immunoSEQ multiplex PCR; TCRdb's copy has only in-frame clones and lacks some. The data contain tens of thousands of clones, 70% to 90% of them singletons. As regards this clone: What it recognizes is unknown.

The source was PBMCs, collected from a glioma patient treated with radiotherapy, temozolomide or both. The receptor comes from a man aged 30-40 years with glioma.

The CDR3 region has the DNA TGCGCCAGCAGCAGGACTGGATCCTCCTACGAGCAGTACTTC. Its translation is CASSRTGSSYEQYF. This chain connects TRBV5-1 to TRBJ2-7, with a possible D match to TRBD2 (5 bases). The CDR3 length is 14 residues. Per germline, CDR1 SGHRS and CDR2 YFSETQ. Trimming shortened V by 4 bases and J by 0 bases, and 11 bases separated the two germline ends.